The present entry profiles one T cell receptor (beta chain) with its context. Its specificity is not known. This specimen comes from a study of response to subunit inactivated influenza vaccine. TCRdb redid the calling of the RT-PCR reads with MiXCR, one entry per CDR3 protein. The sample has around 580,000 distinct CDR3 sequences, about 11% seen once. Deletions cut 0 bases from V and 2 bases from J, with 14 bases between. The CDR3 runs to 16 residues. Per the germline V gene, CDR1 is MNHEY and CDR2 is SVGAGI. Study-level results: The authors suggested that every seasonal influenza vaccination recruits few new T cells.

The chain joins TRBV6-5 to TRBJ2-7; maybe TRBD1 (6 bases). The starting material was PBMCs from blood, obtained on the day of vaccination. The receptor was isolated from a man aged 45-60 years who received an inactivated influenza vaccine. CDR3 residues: CASSYSTGTPTYEQYF. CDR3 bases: TGTGCCAGCAGTTACTCGACCGGGACACCAACCTACGAGCAGTACTTC.